Below are 18 T cell receptor beta chains sequenced from a single sample in a study of T cells in women clearing cervical HPV infection. This table comes from immunoSEQ multiplex PCR, and its TCRdb copy is limited to in-frame clones, with some not included. This sample's table has more than 20,000 clones. Material: blood buffy coat. The receptors stem from a woman aged 18 to 75 with a cervical HPV16 infection that either progressed to CIN3+ or cleared (not recorded which).

A note on this clone: The read ends 3 residues shy of where the CDR3 ends; the end is completed using the germline J gene. V gene TRBV6-2 or TRBV6-3 combines with J gene TRBJ2-3; TRBD1 aligns across 7 bases. Germline V gene lookup returns CDR1 MNHEY and CDR2 SVGEGT. CDR3 length: 14 amino acids. CDR3 DNA, as far as it was read: TGTGCCAGCAGCCTCACAGGGGATGGACAGCCG. Amino acids: CASSLTGDGQP. The whole CDR3 protein reads CASSLTGDGQPQYF.

CDR3 protein: CASSFASGSYNEQFF. The CDR3 DNA, read in part, is TGCGCCAGCAGCTTTGCTAGCGGGAGCTACAATGAG. The chain has TRBV5-1 and TRBJ2-1; 10 bases align to TRBD2. The read gets to within 3 residues of the CDR3 end, and the germline J gene fills in the rest. The CDR3 runs 15 residues. V lost 2 bases to trimming and J lost 3 bases; unmatched junction nucleotides: 2. CDR1 and CDR2 from the germline V gene are SGHRS and YFSETQ.

About this clone: The CDR3 goes on 3 residues after the read ends, and that part is filled in from the germline J gene. The chain employs TRBV19 and TRBJ2-5; 9 nucleotides match TRBD1. This CDR3 has 13 amino acids. J gave up 7 bases and V 3 bases, and 3 bases lay outside the gene matches. CDR1 is LNHDA and CDR2 is SQIVND in the germline V gene (reference sequence). CDR3 DNA, as far as it was read: TGTGCCAGTAGTATGAGACAGGGGGGGACC. Residues: CASSMRQGGT. The complete CDR3 sequence is CASSMRQGGTQYF.

CDR3 amino acids: CASSVGPGTKGQETQYF. The part of the CDR3 DNA that was read is TGTGCCAGCAGCGTAGGACCAGGGACAAAAGGACAAGAGACC. The chain recombines TRBV9 with TRBJ2-5; D is perhaps TRBD1 (6 bases). The read terminates 3 residues ahead of where the CDR3 ends, so the germline J gene completes it. The V end lost 0 bases, the J end lost 2 bases, and 17 bases lay between the germline ends. Germline CDR1 is SGDLS and CDR2 is YYNGEE. This CDR3 is built from 17 residues.

Concerning this clone: The read terminates 3 residues ahead of where the CDR3 ends, so the germline J gene completes it. This chain links TRBV19 with TRBJ1-3; D is unresolved. CDR3 length equals 16 residues. Germline CDR1 LNHDA, CDR2 SQIVND (reference sequence). Trimming left V 7 bases short and J 0 bases short, with 16 bases between. The sequenced CDR3 bases are TGTGCCAGTACCCTGTATGGAACGGGCTCTGGAAACACC. Its protein is CASTLYGTGSGNT. The whole CDR3 protein is CASTLYGTGSGNTIYF.

In terms of frequency, this clone is medium-sized. The CDR3 end lies 3 residues beyond the end of the read and is filled in from the germline J gene. The chain carries TRBV20-1 and TRBJ1-5, with TRBD1 as a possible D gene (5 bases). Trimming shortened V by 1 base and J by 3 bases, and 13 bases separated the two germline ends. This CDR3 is 15 amino acids long. Germline V lookup: CDR1 DFQATT, CDR2 SNEGSKA (reference sequence). The CDR3 bases that were read are TGCAGTGCTAGAGGGGAGGGGTCACTCAATCAGCCC. Translating gives CSARGEGSLNQP. In full, the CDR3 reads CSARGEGSLNQPQHF.

As for this clone: The CDR3 is cut off 3 residues early in the read; its end comes from the germline J gene. V usage is TRBV7-9 and J usage is TRBJ2-3; 7 bases fit TRBD2. The CDR3 has 15 residues. Looked up from germline, CDR1 is SEHNR and CDR2 is FQNEAQ (reference sequence). The V and J ends lost 5 bases and 5 bases, in that order; junction bases with no gene match: 10. The sequenced part of the CDR3 DNA is TGTGCCAGCAGCCGTCCGGGGGGTACCCTAGATACG. It translates to CASSRPGGTLDT. The full CDR3 is CASSRPGGTLDTQYF.

On this clone itself: The missing CDR3 end, 3 residues past where the read stops, is filled in from the germline J gene. The V call is TRBV7-2, the J call TRBJ2-4; the D gene is possibly TRBD1 (6 bases). Germline V gene sequence: CDR1 SGHTA, CDR2 FQGNSA. There are 15 residues in the CDR3. Partial CDR3 DNA: TGTGCCAGCAGCCCCCACCTCTCCCGGACAGATGGT. The encoded protein is CASSPHLSRTDG. The complete CDR3 protein is CASSPHLSRTDGQYF.

Notes on this clone: The read halts 3 residues ahead of the CDR3 end, with the missing end drawn from the germline J gene. The chain joins TRBV7-2 to TRBJ1-2; TRBD1 matches 8 bases. The germline CDR1 and CDR2 sequences are SGHTA and FQGNSA. CDR3 length: 15 residues. The trim removed 2 bases at V and 0 bases at J, leaving 2 bases unmatched. Incomplete CDR3 DNA: TGTGCCAGCAGCTTAAACAGGGGGGCTAACTATGGC. This gives the protein CASSLNRGANYG. The complete CDR3 reads CASSLNRGANYGYTF. Filled out from reference TRBV7-2 and TRBJ1-2, the complete variable domain reads GAGVSQSPSNKVTEKGKDVELRCDPISGHTALYWYRQSLGQGLEFLIYFQGNSAPDKSGLPSDRFSAERTGGSVSTLTIQRTQQEDSAVYLCASSLNRGANYGYTFGSGTRLTVV.

This clone is called medium-sized (0.01 to 0.1%) based on its frequency. The CDR3 goes on 3 residues after the read ends, and that part is filled in from the germline J gene. This chain connects TRBV18 to TRBJ2-7; tentative D call: TRBD2 (7 bases). The V end lost 7 bases, the J end lost 4 bases, and 26 bases lay between the germline ends. The length of the CDR3 is 17 residues. Germline V gene lookup returns CDR1 KGHSH and CDR2 LQKENI. CDR3 residues: CASFPGPRLGGVYEQYF. The CDR3 bases that were read are TGTGCCAGCTTCCCCGGGCCAAGGTTAGGGGGGGTTTACGAG.

CDR3 DNA (partial): TGTGCCATCAGCGATTATGGGCACGAC. It yields the protein CAISDYGHD. In full, the CDR3 is CAISDYGHDYTF. This chain links TRBV10-3 with TRBJ1-2; D gene unclear. The CDR3 extends 3 residues past the end of the read, so its final part is completed from the germline J gene. CDR1 ENHRY and CDR2 SYGVKD come from the germline V gene. The CDR3 is 12 residues long.

Turning to this clone: The CDR3 extends 3 residues past the end of the read, so its final part is completed from the germline J gene. The rearrangement uses TRBV2 and TRBJ1-2; 11 positions agree with TRBD1. This CDR3 region has 14 residues. Germline lookup yields CDR1 SNHLY and CDR2 FYNNEI. CDR3 region: CASIMGQGVETYTF. CDR3 bases read: TGTGCCAGCATTATGGGACAGGGGGTAGAGACC.

With regard to this clone: Read sequence stops 3 residues before the CDR3 end, and the germline J gene provides the missing end. The chain couples TRBV18 to TRBJ2-4; 7 bases are a match to TRBD1. The CDR3 length is 17 residues. Germline V gives CDR1 KGHSH, CDR2 LQKENI. The CDR3 is CASSPPSTGTVGYGQYF. Incomplete CDR3 DNA: TGTGCCAGCTCACCACCGAGTACCGGGACAGTAGGCTATGGT.

Regarding this clone: The read stops 3 residues short of the end of the CDR3; the missing end is completed from the germline J gene. V usage is TRBV2 and J usage is TRBJ2-7; 8 positions match TRBD1. The CDR3 runs to 13 residues. With V trimmed by 6 bases and J by 6 bases, 7 bases remained unmatched. Germline V CDR1 and CDR2: SNHLY, FYNNEI. CDR3 loop: CASSPGTGSEQYF. Partial CDR3 DNA: TGTGCCAGCAGCCCCGGGACAGGTAGCGAG. Complete variable domain (other parts from reference TRBV2 and TRBJ2-7): EPEVTQTPSHQVTQMGQEVILRCVPISNHLYFYWYRQILGQKVEFLVSFYNNEISEKSEIFDDQFSVERPDGSNFTLKIRSTKLEDSAMYFCASSPGTGSEQYFGPGTRLTVT.

On this clone: The DNA ends 3 residues before the CDR3 does, and the rest of the CDR3 is filled in from the germline J gene. The chain carries TRBV5-6 and TRBJ2-3; D ambiguous. V dropped 4 bases and J dropped 5 bases, with 5 bases sitting between them. The germline V gene has CDR1 SGHDT and CDR2 YYEEEE. This CDR3 region has 11 residues. Here the CDR3 reads CASSIQDTQYF. Partial CDR3 DNA: TGTGCCAGCAGCATACAAGATACG. Combining the CDR3 with reference TRBV5-6 and TRBJ2-3 gives the whole variable domain DAGVTQSPTHLIKTRGQQVTLRCSPKSGHDTVSWYQQALGQGPQFIFQYYEEEERQRGNFPDRFSGHQFPNYSSELNVNALLLGDSALYLCASSIQDTQYFGPGTRLTVL.

As regards this clone: The sequenced fragment ends 3 residues before the CDR3 boundary, so the rest is inferred from the germline J gene. The genes are TRBV7-2 and TRBJ2-3, with TRBD2 matching 7 bases. This CDR3 contains 14 residues. The germline gives CDR1 SGHTA, CDR2 FQGNSA. CDR3 amino acids: CASSLGSRGGTQYF. The CDR3 bases that were read are TGTGCCAGCAGCTTAGGGTCTAGGGGAGGGACG. The full variable domain, its missing parts supplied by reference TRBV7-2 and TRBJ2-3, is GAGVSQSPSNKVTEKGKDVELRCDPISGHTALYWYRQSLGQGLEFLIYFQGNSAPDKSGLPSDRFSAERTGGSVSTLTIQRTQQEDSAVYLCASSLGSRGGTQYFGPGTRLTVL.

On this clone: The read gets to within 3 residues of the CDR3 end, and the germline J gene fills in the rest. The rearrangement links TRBV6-2 or TRBV6-3 to TRBJ2-3; 7 bases are a match to TRBD1. The CDR3 sequence is 15 residues long. In germline, CDR1 is MNHEY, CDR2 SVGEGT. Trimming at V came to 10 bases and at J to 5 bases, leaving 15 bases not matched to a gene. The CDR3: CATSPGDRYEDTQYF. The part of the CDR3 DNA that was read is TGTGCCACCTCGCCTGGGGACAGATACGAAGATACG.

Note on this clone: Read coverage stops 3 residues before the CDR3 terminus; the germline J gene supplies the remainder. The gene calls are TRBV19 and TRBJ2-4; 7 bases are shared with TRBD1. Germline values: CDR1 LNHDA, CDR2 SQIVND (reference sequence). The CDR3 loop spans 17 amino acids. Incomplete CDR3 DNA: TGTGCCAGTATCACGACAGGGAAGTGGGGGATGATGGATGGT. Amino acid sequence: CASITTGKWGMMDG. The full CDR3 sequence reads CASITTGKWGMMDGQYF.